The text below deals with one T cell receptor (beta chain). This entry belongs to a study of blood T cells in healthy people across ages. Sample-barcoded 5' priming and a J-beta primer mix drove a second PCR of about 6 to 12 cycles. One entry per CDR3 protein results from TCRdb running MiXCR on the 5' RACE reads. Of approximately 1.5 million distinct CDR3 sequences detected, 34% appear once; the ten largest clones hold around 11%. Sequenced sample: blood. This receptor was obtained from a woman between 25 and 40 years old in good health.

In nucleotides, the CDR3 is TGTGCCAGCAGCGTAGCGCTGCCCTCGGATGAGCAGTTCTTC. This encodes CASSVALPSDEQFF. This chain links TRBV9 with TRBJ2-1; the D is unclear. Germline-derived CDR1 and CDR2 are SGDLS and YYNGEE. The CDR3 runs to 14 residues. V was trimmed by 0 bases and J by 8 bases, leaving 12 bases between them.